The 4 T cell receptor beta chains reported below all come from one sample, sequenced in a study of T cell clonotyping in hematopoietic cell transplantation. The method was immunoSEQ multiplex PCR; TCRdb's version includes in-frame clones alone and lacks a portion of them. The sample yields 45,000 to 60,000 clones, over 75% seen once. Time point of the sample: recipient sample about 28 days before transplant, after cytoreduction. The source material was peripheral blood mononuclear cells, sampled before stem cell transplant. Every receptor here comes from a man between 60 and 75 years old with biphenotypic leukemia. Some clones in this sample may be carry-over from other donors' samples.

The chain is built from TRBV5-1 and TRBJ2-7, with 8 bases identical to TRBD1. Germline CDR1 SGHRS, CDR2 YFSETQ. The CDR3 length is 15 residues. The ends lost 0 bases at V and 7 bases at J; junction bases unmatched: 9. CDR3 nucleotide sequence: TGCGCCAGCAGCTTGGCGGTGTCAGGGGGCGGGGAGCAGTACTTC. Amino acids: CASSLAVSGGGEQYF.

The gene calls are TRBV20-1 and TRBJ2-3; no reliable D call. The V end lost 3 bases, the J end lost 4 bases, and 5 bases lay between the germline ends. Germline CDR1 is DFQATT and CDR2 is SNEGSKA (reference sequence). The CDR3 consists of 11 residues. For the CDR3, the DNA is TGCAGTGCTAGGCCGGCAGATACGCAGTATTTT. This translates into CSARPADTQYF.

This sequence joins TRBV5-8 and TRBJ2-3, with unresolved D. The CDR3 is made up of 15 amino acids. V lost 0 bases and J lost 2, with 10 bases in between. CDR1 and CDR2 from the germline V gene are SGHTS and YDEGEE. The CDR3 reads CASSLEYSTTDTQYF. The CDR3 bases are TGTGCCAGCAGCTTGGAATATAGTACCACAGATACGCAGTATTTT. Full variable domain (remainder filled in from reference TRBV5-8 and TRBJ2-3): EAGVTQSPTHLIKTRGQQATLRCSPISGHTSVYWYQQALGLGLQFLLWYDEGEERNRGNFPPRFSGRQFPNYSSELNVNALELEDSALYLCASSLEYSTTDTQYFGPGTRLTVL.

DNA for the CDR3: TGTGCCAGCTCACGCGACAGGGGTTACCTCAGCAATCAGCCCCAGCATTTT. It codes for CASSRDRGYLSNQPQHF. The V call is TRBV18, the J call TRBJ1-5; 8 nucleotides line up with TRBD1. The CDR3 loop spans 17 amino acids. The trim removed 4 bases at V and 1 base at J, leaving 9 bases unmatched. CDR1 is KGHSH and CDR2 is LQKENI in the germline V gene.